This T cell receptor (beta chain) stems from a study of control samples from healthy donors and cancer patients. Per germline, CDR1 SNHLY and CDR2 FYNNEI. This CDR3 is 14 amino acids long. Trimming took 10 bases from V and 4 from J; bases not matched to a gene: 13. Clones were read by immunoSEQ multiplex PCR, and TCRdb kept only the in-frame ones, dropping some. The table has 95,000 to 150,000 clones, approximately 88% seen once. The V call is TRBV2, the J call TRBJ2-7; 7 bases are shared with TRBD2. Sample: blood. The TCR comes from a man aged 40-55 years in good health. The chain's CDR3 is CATRQMGGVYEQYF. CDR3 in DNA: TGTGCCACCAGACAGATGGGAGGGGTGTACGAGCAGTACTTC.